The text below deals with one T cell receptor (beta chain). The germline CDR1 and CDR2 sequences are SGHVS and FQNEAQ. There are 14 residues in the CDR3. Trimming removed 5 bases from V and 5 bases from J, with 13 bases in between. This record comes from a study of T cell clones after liver transplantation. About the research overall: Draws occurred before transplant, before withdrawal, and after complete or failed withdrawal.

The data were produced by immunoSEQ multiplex PCR, yet TCRdb's version contains in-frame clones alone and is incomplete. The data contain 20,000 or so clones, approximately 93% of them singletons. V and J are TRBV7-8 and TRBJ2-1; D may match TRBD1 or TRBD2 (5 bases each). The source was CD8+ T cells from blood, collected approximately 27 months after liver transplant. The source is a human patient who received a liver transplant. Some T cells may arise from the graft donor. This CDR3 is CASSPGTKNNEQFF. CDR3 nucleotide sequence: TGTGCCAGCAGCCCCGGGACCAAAAACAATGAGCAGTTCTTC.